The T cell receptor beta chain described here comes from a study of regulatory T cells in long-lasting Graves disease. Germline lookup yields CDR1 GTSNPN and CDR2 SVGIG (reference sequence). This CDR3 is 12 amino acids long. V lost 0 bases, J lost 5 bases, and 5 bases lay in between. This sample's time point: newly diagnosed GD, antithyroid drugs for less than 3 months. TCR sequences were obtained from RNA taken from PBMCs. Investigators prepared the TCR beta libraries by applying iRepertoire HTBI primers and Arm-PCR of CDR3 regions. MiXCR, run by TCRdb on the multiplex PCR reads, gives a single entry per CDR3 protein. The sample has more than 400,000 distinct CDR3 sequences, 16% seen once. These data were also reused for a study on T cells in Graves' hyperthyroidism and ophthalmopathy.

The source material was peripheral blood mononuclear cells (PBMCs), sampled at new diagnosis, from a patient treated with antithyroid drugs. This rearrangement joins TRBV30 to TRBJ1-3; D not certain. This receptor was taken from a woman aged 25 to 39 with Graves disease. Here the CDR3 DNA reads TGTGCCTGGAGTGTAGGCCGAAACACCATATATTTT. Amino acid sequence: CAWSVGRNTIYF. The full variable domain, its missing parts supplied by reference TRBV30 and TRBJ1-3, is SQTIHQWPATLVQPVGSPLSLECTVEGTSNPNLYWYRQAAGRGLQLLFYSVGIGQISSEVPQNLSASRPQDRQFILSSKKLLLSDSGFYLCAWSVGRNTIYFGEGSWLTVV.